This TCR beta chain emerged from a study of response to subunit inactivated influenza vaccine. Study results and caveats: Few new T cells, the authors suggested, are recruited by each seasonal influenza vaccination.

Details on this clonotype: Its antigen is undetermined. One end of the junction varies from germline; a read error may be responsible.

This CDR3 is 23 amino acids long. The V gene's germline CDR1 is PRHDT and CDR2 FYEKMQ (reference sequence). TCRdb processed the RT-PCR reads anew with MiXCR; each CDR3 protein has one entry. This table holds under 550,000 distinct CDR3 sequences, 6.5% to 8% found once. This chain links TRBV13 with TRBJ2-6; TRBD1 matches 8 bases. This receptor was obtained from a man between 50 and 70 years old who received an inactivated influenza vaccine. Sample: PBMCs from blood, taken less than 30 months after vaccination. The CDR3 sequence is CASSLGRRGLTSPTSSGANVLTF. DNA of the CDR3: TGTGCCAGCAGTTTAGGCCGCAGGGGGCTCACTAGCCCTACGAGCTCTGGGGCCAACGTCCTGACTTTC.